This entry lists 22 T cell receptor beta chains sequenced from one sample in a study of shared clonotypes between healthy human individuals. The data were produced by immunoSEQ multiplex PCR, yet TCRdb's version contains in-frame clones alone and is incomplete. The sample contains around 2,000,000 clones, approximately 94% of which appear only once. Naive CD8 cells lacked CD45RO and underwent positive selection for CCR7, leaving out terminally differentiated effector memory CD45RA+ cells. Sequences were obtained from naive CD8+ T cells sorted from blood. The receptors here all came from a man younger than 35 in good health.

The chain has TRBV5-6 and TRBJ2-1; 11 positions agree with TRBD2. This CDR3 spans 16 amino acids. Germline values: CDR1 SGHDT, CDR2 YYEEEE. With 2 bases clipped from V and 7 bases from J, the junction kept 8 bases outside the gene matches. CDR3 sequence: CASSLLAGGPRNEQFF. The CDR3 DNA reads as TGTGCCAGCAGCTTATTAGCGGGAGGGCCTAGGAATGAGCAGTTCTTC. Combining the CDR3 with reference TRBV5-6 and TRBJ2-1 gives the whole variable domain DAGVTQSPTHLIKTRGQQVTLRCSPKSGHDTVSWYQQALGQGPQFIFQYYEEEERQRGNFPDRFSGHQFPNYSSELNVNALLLGDSALYLCASSLLAGGPRNEQFFGPGTRLTVL.

This chain connects TRBV28 to TRBJ1-6; D is uncertain. With 7 bases removed from V and 12 bases from J, the gap between germline ends came to 13 bases. Germline CDR1 and CDR2: MDHEN and SYDVKM. CDR3 length: 12 amino acids. CDR3 sequence reads: CASNEEERPLHF. Written as DNA, the CDR3 is TGTGCCAGCAACGAAGAGGAGCGACCCCTCCACTTT.

The CDR3 DNA follows: TGTGCCAGCAGTGCCGGACAGGGGGCTCCTTCACCCCTCCACTTT. It specifies CASSAGQGAPSPLHF. This sequence joins TRBV27 and TRBJ1-6; 11 positions agree with TRBD1. CDR1 is MNHEY, CDR2 SMNVEV, per germline (reference sequence). The CDR3 is 15 amino acids. The junction had 6 bases not matched to a gene; V was cut back by 5 bases and J by 9 bases.

This CDR3 is CASSGGLAGETQYF. As DNA, the CDR3 is TGCGCCAGCAGCGGTGGACTAGCGGGAGAGACCCAGTACTTC. V usage is TRBV10-2 and J usage is TRBJ2-5, with 11 bases aligning to TRBD2. The germline V gene encodes CDR1 WSHSY and CDR2 SAAADI. The CDR3 contains 14 residues. With 6 bases clipped from V and 4 bases from J, the junction kept 4 bases outside the gene matches.

This chain uses TRBV6-5 with TRBJ1-1, with D possibly TRBD1 on 5 matching bases. V lost 11 bases and J 4 bases, leaving 20 bases between the germline ends. Per germline, CDR1 MNHEY and CDR2 SVGAGI. The CDR3 has 14 residues. The DNA for the CDR3 is TGTGCCGCAAATAGGGACGGGTGGAGCACTGAAGCTTTCTTT. This translates into CAANRDGWSTEAFF.

This clone was seen once. The rearrangement uses TRBV7-9 and TRBJ2-7; 10 bases fit TRBD2. Germline CDR1 and CDR2: SEHNR and FQNEAQ (reference sequence). The CDR3 totals 14 residues. The V segment lost 8 bases and the J segment 5 bases; nucleotides outside the gene matches: 9. As DNA, the CDR3 is TGTGCCAGCGGATCTAGCGGGAGTTCAGACGAGCAGTACTTC. This encodes CASGSSGSSDEQYF.

The genes are TRBV19 and TRBJ2-7; either TRBD1 or TRBD2 may fit D (5 bases each). CDR1 is LNHDA, CDR2 SQIVND, per germline (reference sequence). The CDR3 consists of 15 residues. V lost 7 bases to trimming and J lost 3 bases, with 19 bases between them. CDR3 sequence: CASTPAGDGIYEQYF. In DNA, the CDR3 is TGTGCCAGTACCCCAGCTGGGGACGGAATCTACGAGCAGTACTTC.

This chain connects TRBV2 to TRBJ2-1; 10 bases line up with TRBD2. Germline trimming cut 3 bases from V and 2 bases from J; bases unmatched to any gene: 7. The CDR3 sequence is 17 residues long. Germline CDR1 reads SNHLY; CDR2 reads FYNNEI. DNA for the CDR3: TGTGCCAGCAGTGAGTGGCTAGCGGGAGACACCTACAATGAGCAGTTCTTC. Amino acid sequence: CASSEWLAGDTYNEQFF.

This sequence joins TRBV5-8 and TRBJ2-3, with TRBD2 matching 7 bases. V lost 5 bases to trimming and J lost 4 bases; unmatched junction nucleotides: 10. This CDR3 region has 15 residues. The germline gives CDR1 SGHTS, CDR2 YDEGEE. The chain's CDR3 is CASSITAGSPDTQYF. The CDR3 DNA follows: TGTGCCAGCAGTATAACAGCGGGGAGTCCAGATACGCAGTATTTT.

This clone appeared a single time. The V gene is TRBV7-9, the J gene TRBJ2-7; TRBD1 is a possible D gene (5 bases). The germline CDR1 and CDR2 sequences are SEHNR and FQNEAQ (reference sequence). The germline V and J ends were trimmed by 5 bases and 5 bases, with 13 bases remaining between them. There are 13 residues in the CDR3. CDR3 residues: CASSPPTVHEQYF. The CDR3 DNA reads TGTGCCAGCAGCCCCCCGACAGTTCACGAGCAGTACTTC.

The V gene is TRBV6-5, the J gene TRBJ2-1; the D is unclear. Germline CDR1 MNHEY, CDR2 SVGAGI. The CDR3 is 13 amino acids. Trimming took 4 bases from V and 4 from J, leaving 8 bases between them. DNA for the CDR3: TGTGCCAGCAGTTTTACACAGTACAATGAGCAGTTCTTC. This gives the protein CASSFTQYNEQFF.

The sample holds a few counts of this clone. The chain joins TRBV27 to TRBJ2-7, with D possibly being TRBD1 or TRBD2 (6 bases each). The CDR3 extends over 15 amino acids. V was pared by 6 bases and J by 2 bases, with 17 bases between. The V gene's germline CDR1 is MNHEY and CDR2 SMNVEV (reference sequence). In DNA form, the CDR3 reads TGTGCCAGCAGAGAGGGGGGCGGCCTCCCCTACGAGCAGTACTTC. Translation: CASREGGGLPYEQYF.

The rearrangement links TRBV9 to TRBJ2-2; 8 positions agree with TRBD1. The V gene's germline CDR1 is SGDLS and CDR2 YYNGEE. The CDR3 loop spans 14 amino acids. Trimming at V came to 4 bases and at J to 5 bases, leaving 4 bases not matched to a gene. The CDR3 region has the DNA TGTGCCAGCAGCACAACAGGGGGTACCGGGGAGCTGTTTTTT. Residues: CASSTTGGTGELFF.

J is TRBJ2-5 and V is TRBV7-8; D is unresolved. The germline CDR1 and CDR2 sequences are SGHVS and FQNEAQ. The V gene lost 4 bases and the J gene lost 2 bases, with 5 bases spanning the gap. This CDR3 region has 12 residues. The CDR3 coding sequence is TGTGCCAGCAGCTCCGATCAAGAGACCCAGTACTTC. This translates into CASSSDQETQYF. Variable domain in full (rest from reference TRBV7-8 and TRBJ2-5): GAGVSQSPRYKVAKRGQDVALRCDPISGHVSLFWYQQALGQGPEFLTYFQNEAQLDKSGLPSDRFFAERPEGSVSTLKIQRTQQEDSAVYLCASSSDQETQYFGPGTRLLVL.

The chain carries TRBV9 and TRBJ2-7, with 9 bases aligning to TRBD2. J gave up 4 bases and V 2 bases, and 7 bases lay outside the gene matches. Germline CDR1 is SGDLS and CDR2 is YYNGEE. The CDR3 runs 15 residues. The CDR3 here is CASSVSSGSVYEQYF. In DNA form, the CDR3 reads TGTGCCAGCAGCGTGAGTAGCGGGAGTGTATACGAGCAGTACTTC.

The rearrangement joins TRBV19 to TRBJ1-6; D is unresolved. The CDR3 consists of 21 residues. Germline CDR1 and CDR2: LNHDA and SQIVND (reference sequence). V dropped 3 bases and J dropped 0 bases, with 24 bases sitting between them. CDR3 nucleotide sequence: TGTGCCAGTAGTATCCCCCTTTTTCAGGATCCATCCAGCTCCTATAATTCACCCCTCCACTTT. This sequence encodes CASSIPLFQDPSSSYNSPLHF.

This clone was found once. The chain couples TRBV2 to TRBJ2-1, with 10 bases fitting TRBD2. With V trimmed by 3 bases and J by 8 bases, 10 bases remained unmatched. CDR3 length equals 16 residues. Germline CDR1 SNHLY, CDR2 FYNNEI. CDR3 in amino acids: CASSDLASGSADEQFF. The CDR3 DNA reads TGTGCCAGCAGTGATTTGGCTAGCGGGAGTGCAGATGAGCAGTTCTTC. The whole variable domain, remainder taken from reference TRBV2 and TRBJ2-1, is EPEVTQTPSHQVTQMGQEVILRCVPISNHLYFYWYRQILGQKVEFLVSFYNNEISEKSEIFDDQFSVERPDGSNFTLKIRSTKLEDSAMYFCASSDLASGSADEQFFGPGTRLTVL.

Turning to this clone: This specimen includes other DNA sequences encoding the same CDR3. The chain combines TRBV28 with TRBJ1-2; D is uncertain. V was trimmed by 2 bases and J by 7 bases, leaving 14 bases between them. The CDR3 contains 14 residues. Per the germline V gene, CDR1 is MDHEN and CDR2 is SYDVKM. CDR3 nucleotides: TGTGCCAGCAGTTTACGGGGAGGAGGCCTTGGCTACACCTTC. It encodes CASSLRGGGLGYTF.

This sequence joins TRBV7-9 and TRBJ2-2, with 10 bases that match TRBD2. The CDR3 consists of 14 residues. In germline, CDR1 is SEHNR, CDR2 FQNEAQ (reference sequence). The V and J ends lost 6 bases and 6 bases, in that order; junction bases with no gene match: 4. DNA for the CDR3: TGTGCCAGCAGGGCCACTAGCGGGGCCGGGGAGCTGTTTTTT. Translation gives CASRATSGAGELFF. Filled out from reference TRBV7-9 and TRBJ2-2, the complete variable domain reads DTGVSQNPRHKITKRGQNVTFRCDPISEHNRLYWYRQTLGQGPEFLTYFQNEAQLEKSRLLSDRFSAERPKGSFSTLEIQRTEQGDSAMYLCASRATSGAGELFFGEGSRLTVL.

The chain carries TRBV27 and TRBJ1-4, with TRBD1 matching 8 bases. In germline, CDR1 is MNHEY, CDR2 SMNVEV (reference sequence). The V gene end was trimmed by 4 bases and the J gene end by 7 bases; junction bases not matched to a gene: 14. CDR3 length equals 17 residues. CDR3 DNA sequence: TGTGCCAGCAGTTCGCGACAGGGGTCGGGTTATACTGAAAAACTGTTTTTT. It specifies CASSSRQGSGYTEKLFF.

CDR3 residues: CASSAGTDTQYF. The CDR3 nucleotides read TGTGCCAGCAGCGCAGGGACGGATACGCAGTATTTT. The chain combines TRBV7-9 with TRBJ2-3; D possibly matches TRBD1 or TRBD2 (5 bases each). This CDR3 has 12 residues. In germline, CDR1 is SEHNR, CDR2 FQNEAQ (reference sequence). The V end was cut by 5 bases, the J end by 6 bases, with 9 bases between.

The rearrangement links TRBV6-1 to TRBJ1-1; weak D call: TRBD1 (5 bases). Per germline, CDR1 MNHNS and CDR2 SASEGT. Trimming left V 6 bases short and J 1 base short, with 12 bases between. The CDR3 extends over 14 amino acids. The CDR3 here is CASSTDGTNTEAFF. The DNA for the CDR3 is TGTGCCAGCAGCACAGACGGGACGAACACTGAAGCTTTCTTT.